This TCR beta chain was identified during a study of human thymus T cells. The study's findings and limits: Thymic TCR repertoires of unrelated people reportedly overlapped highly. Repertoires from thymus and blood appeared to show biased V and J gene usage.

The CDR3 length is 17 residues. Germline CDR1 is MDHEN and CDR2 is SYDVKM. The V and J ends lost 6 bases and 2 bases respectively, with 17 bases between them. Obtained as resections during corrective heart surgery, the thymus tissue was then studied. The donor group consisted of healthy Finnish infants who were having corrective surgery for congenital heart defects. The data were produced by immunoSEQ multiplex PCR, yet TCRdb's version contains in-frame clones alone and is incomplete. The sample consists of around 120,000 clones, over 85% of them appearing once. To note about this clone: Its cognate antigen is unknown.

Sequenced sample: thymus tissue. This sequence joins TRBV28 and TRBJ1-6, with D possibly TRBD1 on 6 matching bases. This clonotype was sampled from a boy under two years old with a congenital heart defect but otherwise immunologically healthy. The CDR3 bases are TGTGCCAGCAGCCCGGTGGAGGGGGTTCCCTATAATTCACCCCTCCACTTT. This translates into CASSPVEGVPYNSPLHF.